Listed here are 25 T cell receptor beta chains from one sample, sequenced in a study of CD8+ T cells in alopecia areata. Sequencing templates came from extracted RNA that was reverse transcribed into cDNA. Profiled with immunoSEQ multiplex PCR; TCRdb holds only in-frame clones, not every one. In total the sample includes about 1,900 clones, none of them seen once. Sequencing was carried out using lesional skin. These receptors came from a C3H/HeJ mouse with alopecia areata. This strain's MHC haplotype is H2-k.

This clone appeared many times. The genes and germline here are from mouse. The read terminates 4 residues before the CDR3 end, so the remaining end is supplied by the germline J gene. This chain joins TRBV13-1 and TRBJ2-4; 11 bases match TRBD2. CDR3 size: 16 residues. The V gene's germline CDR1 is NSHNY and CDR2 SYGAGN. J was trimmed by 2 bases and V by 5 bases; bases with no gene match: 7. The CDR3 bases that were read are TGTGCCAGCAGCCCCCGGGACTGGGGGAATCAAAAC. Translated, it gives CASSPRDWGNQN. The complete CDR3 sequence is CASSPRDWGNQNTLYF.

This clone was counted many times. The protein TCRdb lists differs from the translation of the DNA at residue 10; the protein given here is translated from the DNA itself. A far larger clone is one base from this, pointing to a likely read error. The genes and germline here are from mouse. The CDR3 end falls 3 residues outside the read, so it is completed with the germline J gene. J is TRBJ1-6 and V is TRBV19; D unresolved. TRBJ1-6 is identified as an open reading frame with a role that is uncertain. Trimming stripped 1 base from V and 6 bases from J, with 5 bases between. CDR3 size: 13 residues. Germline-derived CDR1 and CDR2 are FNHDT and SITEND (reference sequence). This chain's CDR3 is CASSINTNSPLYF. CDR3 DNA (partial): TGTGCCAGCAGTATAAACACTAATTCGCCC.

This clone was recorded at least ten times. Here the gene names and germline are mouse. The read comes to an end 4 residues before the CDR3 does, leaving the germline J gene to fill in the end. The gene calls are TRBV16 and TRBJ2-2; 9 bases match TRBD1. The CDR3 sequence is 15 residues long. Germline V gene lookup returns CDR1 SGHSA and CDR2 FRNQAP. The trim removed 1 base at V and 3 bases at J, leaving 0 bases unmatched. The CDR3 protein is CASSLGTGDTGQLYF. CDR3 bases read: TGTGCAAGCAGCTTAGGGACAGGGGACACCGGG.

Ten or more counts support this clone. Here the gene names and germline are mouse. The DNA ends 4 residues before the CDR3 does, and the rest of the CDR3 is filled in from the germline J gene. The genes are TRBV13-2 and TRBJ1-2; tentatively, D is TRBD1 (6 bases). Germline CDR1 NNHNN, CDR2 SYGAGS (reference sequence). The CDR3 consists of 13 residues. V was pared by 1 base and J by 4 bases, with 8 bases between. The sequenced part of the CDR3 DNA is TGTGCCAGCGGTGATATGGACAGCTCC. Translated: CASGDMDSS. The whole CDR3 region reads CASGDMDSSDYTF.

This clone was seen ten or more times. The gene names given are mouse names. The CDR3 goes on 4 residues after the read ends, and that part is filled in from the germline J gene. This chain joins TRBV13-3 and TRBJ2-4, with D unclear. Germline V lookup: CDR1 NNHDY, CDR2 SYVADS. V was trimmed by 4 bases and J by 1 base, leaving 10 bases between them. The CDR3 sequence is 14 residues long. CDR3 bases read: TGTGCCAGCAGTCCGTCGAAGGGTCAAAAC. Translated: CASSPSKGQN. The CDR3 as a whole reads CASSPSKGQNTLYF.

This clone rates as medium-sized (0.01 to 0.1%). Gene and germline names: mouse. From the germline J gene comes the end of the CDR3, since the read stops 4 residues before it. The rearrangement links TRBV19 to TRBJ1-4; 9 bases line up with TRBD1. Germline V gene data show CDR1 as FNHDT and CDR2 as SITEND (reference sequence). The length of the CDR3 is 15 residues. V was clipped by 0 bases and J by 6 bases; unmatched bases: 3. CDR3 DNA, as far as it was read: TGTGCCAGCAGTATAGGGGACAGGGAGGACGAA. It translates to CASSIGDREDE. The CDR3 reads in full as CASSIGDREDERLFF. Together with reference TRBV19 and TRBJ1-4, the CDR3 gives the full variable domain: GGIITQTPKFLIGQEGQKLTLKCQQNFNHDTMYWYRQDSGKGLRLIYYSITENDLQKGDLSEGYDASREKKSSFSLTVTSAQKNEMAVFLCASSIGDREDERLFFGHGTKLSVL.

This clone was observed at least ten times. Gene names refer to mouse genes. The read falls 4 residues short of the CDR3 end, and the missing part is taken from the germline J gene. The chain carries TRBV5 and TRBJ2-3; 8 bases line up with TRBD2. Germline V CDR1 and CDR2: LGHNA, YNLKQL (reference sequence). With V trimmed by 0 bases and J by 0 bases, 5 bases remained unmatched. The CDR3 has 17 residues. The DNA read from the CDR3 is TGTGCCAGCAGCCAAGATTGGGGGGGGCTTAGTGCAGAA. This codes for CASSQDWGGLSAE. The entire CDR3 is CASSQDWGGLSAETLYF.

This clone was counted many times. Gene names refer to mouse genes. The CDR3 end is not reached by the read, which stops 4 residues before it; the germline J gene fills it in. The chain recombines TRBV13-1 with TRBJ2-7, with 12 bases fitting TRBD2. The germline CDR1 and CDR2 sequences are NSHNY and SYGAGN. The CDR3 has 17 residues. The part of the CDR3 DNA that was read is TGTGCCAGCAGTGATGCACTCCGACTGGGGGGGCGTTAT. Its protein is CASSDALRLGGRY. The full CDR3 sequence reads CASSDALRLGGRYEQYF.

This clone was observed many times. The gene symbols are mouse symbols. The CDR3 region is CAWRQTGGLYEQYF. Partial CDR3 DNA: TGTGCCTGGAGACAGACTGGGGGGCTGTAT. V usage is TRBV31 and J usage is TRBJ2-7; 10 bases line up with TRBD2. Read coverage stops 4 residues before the CDR3 terminus; the germline J gene supplies the remainder. Germline V gene sequence: CDR1 GKSSPN, CDR2 SITVG. The CDR3 loop spans 14 amino acids. Drawing the rest from reference TRBV31 and TRBJ2-7, the complete variable domain is AQTIHQWPVAEIKAVGSPLSLGCTIKGKSSPNLYWYWQATGGTLQQLFYSITVGQVESVVQLNLSASRPKDDQFILSTEKLLLSHSGFYLCAWRQTGGLYEQYFGPGTRLTVL.

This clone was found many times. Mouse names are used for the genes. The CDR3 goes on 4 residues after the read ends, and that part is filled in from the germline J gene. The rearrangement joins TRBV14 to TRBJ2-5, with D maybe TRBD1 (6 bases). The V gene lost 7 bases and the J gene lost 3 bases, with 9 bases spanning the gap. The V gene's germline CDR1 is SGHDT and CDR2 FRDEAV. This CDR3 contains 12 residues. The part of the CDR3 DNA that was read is TGTGCCAGCCGGGACAAACAAGAC. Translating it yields CASRDKQD. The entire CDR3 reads CASRDKQDTQYF.

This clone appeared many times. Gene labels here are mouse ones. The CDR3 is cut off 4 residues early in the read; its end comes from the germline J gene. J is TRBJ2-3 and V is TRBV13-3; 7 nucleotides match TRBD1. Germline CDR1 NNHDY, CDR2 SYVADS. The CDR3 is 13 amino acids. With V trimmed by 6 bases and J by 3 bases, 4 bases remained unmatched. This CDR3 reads CASKGQEAETLYF. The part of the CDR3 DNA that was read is TGTGCCAGCAAAGGACAGGAGGCAGAA.

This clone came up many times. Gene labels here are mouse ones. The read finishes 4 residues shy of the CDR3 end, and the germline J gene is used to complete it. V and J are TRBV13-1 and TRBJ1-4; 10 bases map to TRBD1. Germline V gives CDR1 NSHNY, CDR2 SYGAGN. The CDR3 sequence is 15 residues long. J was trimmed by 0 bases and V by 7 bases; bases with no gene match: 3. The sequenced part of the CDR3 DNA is TGTGCCAGCGCGGACAGGGGGGTTTCCAACGAA. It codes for CASADRGVSNE. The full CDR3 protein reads CASADRGVSNERLFF.

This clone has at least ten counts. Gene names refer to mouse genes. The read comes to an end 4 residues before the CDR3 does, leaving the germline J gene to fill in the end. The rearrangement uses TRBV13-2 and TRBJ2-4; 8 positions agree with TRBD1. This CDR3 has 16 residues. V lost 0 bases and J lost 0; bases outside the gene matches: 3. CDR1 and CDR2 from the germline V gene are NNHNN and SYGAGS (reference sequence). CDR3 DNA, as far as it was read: TGTGCCAGCGGTGATGGGACAGGGAGGAGTCAAAAC. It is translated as CASGDGTGRSQN. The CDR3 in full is CASGDGTGRSQNTLYF.

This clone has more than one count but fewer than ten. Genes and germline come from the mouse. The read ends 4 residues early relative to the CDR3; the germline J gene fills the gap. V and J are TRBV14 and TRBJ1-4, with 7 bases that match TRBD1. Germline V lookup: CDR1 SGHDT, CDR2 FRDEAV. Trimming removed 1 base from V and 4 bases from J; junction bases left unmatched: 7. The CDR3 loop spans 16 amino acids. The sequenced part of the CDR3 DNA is TGTGCCAGCAGTTTCCGGCCAGGGGGTTTCAACGAA. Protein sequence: CASSFRPGGFNE. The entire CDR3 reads CASSFRPGGFNERLFF.

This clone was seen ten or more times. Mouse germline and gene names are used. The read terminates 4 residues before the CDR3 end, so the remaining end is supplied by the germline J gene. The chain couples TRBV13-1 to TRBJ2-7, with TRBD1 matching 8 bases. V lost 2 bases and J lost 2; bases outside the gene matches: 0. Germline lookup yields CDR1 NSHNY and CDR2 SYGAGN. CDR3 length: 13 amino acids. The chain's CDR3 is CASSDRGPYEQYF. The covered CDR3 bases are TGTGCCAGCAGTGACAGGGGGCCCTAT.

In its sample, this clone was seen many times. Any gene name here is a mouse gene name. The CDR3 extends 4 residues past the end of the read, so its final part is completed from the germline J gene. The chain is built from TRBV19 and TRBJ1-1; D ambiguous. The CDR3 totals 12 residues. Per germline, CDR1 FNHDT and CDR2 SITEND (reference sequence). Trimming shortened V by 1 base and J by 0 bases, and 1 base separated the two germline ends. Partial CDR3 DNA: TGTGCCAGCAGTATACAGAACACA. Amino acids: CASSIQNT. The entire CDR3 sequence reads CASSIQNTEVFF.

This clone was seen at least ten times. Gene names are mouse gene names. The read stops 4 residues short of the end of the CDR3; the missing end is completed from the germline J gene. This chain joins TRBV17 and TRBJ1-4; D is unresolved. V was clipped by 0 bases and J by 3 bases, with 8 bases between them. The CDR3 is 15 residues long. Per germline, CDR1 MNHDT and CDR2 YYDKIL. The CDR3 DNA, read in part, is TGTGCTAGCAGTAGAGATCTGGGTCCCAACGAA. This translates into CASSRDLGPNE. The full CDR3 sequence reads CASSRDLGPNERLFF.

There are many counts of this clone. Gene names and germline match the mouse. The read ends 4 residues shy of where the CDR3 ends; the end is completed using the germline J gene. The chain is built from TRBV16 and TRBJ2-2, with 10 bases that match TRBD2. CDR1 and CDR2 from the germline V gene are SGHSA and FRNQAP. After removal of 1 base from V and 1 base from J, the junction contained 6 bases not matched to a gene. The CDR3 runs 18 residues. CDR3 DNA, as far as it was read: TGTGCAAGCAGCTTAGTTTTCTACTGGGGGGGAAACACCGGG. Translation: CASSLVFYWGGNTG. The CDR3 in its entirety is CASSLVFYWGGNTGQLYF.

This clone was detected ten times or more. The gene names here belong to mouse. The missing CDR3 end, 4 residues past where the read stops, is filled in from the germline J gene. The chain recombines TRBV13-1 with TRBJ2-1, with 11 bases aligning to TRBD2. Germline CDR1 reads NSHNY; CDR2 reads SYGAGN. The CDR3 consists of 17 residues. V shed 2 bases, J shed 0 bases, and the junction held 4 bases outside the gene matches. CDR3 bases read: TGTGCCAGCAGTGAAGGACTGGGGGGCTTTAACTATGCT. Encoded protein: CASSEGLGGFNYA. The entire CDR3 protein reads CASSEGLGGFNYAEQFF.

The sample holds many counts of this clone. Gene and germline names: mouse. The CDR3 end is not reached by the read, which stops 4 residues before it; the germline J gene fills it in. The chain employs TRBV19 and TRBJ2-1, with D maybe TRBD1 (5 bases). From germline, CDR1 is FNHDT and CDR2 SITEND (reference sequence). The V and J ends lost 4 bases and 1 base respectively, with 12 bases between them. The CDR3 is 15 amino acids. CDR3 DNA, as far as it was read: TGTGCCAGCAGTCGCCCGAGGGGAAACTATGCT. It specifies CASSRPRGNYA. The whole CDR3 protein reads CASSRPRGNYAEQFF.

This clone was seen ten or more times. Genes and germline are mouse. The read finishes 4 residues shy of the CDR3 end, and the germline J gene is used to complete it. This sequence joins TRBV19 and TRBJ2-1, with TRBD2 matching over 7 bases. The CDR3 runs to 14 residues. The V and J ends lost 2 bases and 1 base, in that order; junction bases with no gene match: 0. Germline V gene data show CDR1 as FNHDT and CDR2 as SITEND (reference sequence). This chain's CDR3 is CASSMGGNYAEQFF. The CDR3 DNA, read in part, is TGTGCCAGCAGTATGGGGGGGAACTATGCT.

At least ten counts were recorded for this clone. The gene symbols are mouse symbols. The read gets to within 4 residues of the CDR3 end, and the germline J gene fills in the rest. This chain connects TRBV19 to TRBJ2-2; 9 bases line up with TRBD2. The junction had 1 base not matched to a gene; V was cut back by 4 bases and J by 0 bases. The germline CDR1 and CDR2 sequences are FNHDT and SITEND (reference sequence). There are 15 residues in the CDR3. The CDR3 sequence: CASSAGGANTGQLYF. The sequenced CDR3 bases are TGTGCCAGCAGTGCTGGGGGGGCAAACACCGGG.

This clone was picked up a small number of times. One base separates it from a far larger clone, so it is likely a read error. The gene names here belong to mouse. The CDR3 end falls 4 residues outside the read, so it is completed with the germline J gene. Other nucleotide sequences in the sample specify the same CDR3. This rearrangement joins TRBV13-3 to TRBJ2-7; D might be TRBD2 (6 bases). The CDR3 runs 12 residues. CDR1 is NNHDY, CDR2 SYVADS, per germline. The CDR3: CASRTGGYEQYF. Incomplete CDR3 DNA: TGTGCCAGCAGGACCGGGGGGTAT.

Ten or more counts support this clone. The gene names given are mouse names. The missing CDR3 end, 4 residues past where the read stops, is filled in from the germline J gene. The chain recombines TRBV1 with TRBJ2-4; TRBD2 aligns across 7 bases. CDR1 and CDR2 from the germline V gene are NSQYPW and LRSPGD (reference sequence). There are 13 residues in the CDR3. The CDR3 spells CTCSAAGGNTLYF. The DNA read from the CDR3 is TGCACCTGCAGTGCTGCTGGGGGAAAC.

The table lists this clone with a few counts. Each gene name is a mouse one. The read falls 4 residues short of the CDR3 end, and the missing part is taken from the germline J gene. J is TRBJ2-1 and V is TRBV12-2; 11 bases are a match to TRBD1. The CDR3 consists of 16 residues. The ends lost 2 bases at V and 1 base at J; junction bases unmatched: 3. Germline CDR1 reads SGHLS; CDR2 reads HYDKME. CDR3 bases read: TGTGCCAGCTCTCCCCGGGACAGGGGGAACTATGCT. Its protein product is CASSPRDRGNYA. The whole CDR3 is CASSPRDRGNYAEQFF.